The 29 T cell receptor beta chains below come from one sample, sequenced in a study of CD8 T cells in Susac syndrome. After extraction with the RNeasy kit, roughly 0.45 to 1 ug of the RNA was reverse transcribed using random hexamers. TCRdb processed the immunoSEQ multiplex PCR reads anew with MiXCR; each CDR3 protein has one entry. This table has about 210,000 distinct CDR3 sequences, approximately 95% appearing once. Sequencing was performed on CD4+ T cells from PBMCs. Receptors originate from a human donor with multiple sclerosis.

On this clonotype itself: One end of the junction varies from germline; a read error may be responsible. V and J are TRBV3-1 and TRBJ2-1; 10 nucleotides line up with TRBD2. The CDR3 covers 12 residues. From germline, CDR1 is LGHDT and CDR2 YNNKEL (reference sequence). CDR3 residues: CASSQGTSEYLF. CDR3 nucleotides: TGTGCCAGCAGCCAGGGGACTAGCGAGTACCTCTTC.

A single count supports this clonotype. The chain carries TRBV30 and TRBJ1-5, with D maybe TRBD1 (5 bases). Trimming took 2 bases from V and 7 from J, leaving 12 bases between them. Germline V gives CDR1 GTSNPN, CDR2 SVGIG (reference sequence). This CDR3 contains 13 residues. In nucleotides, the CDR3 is TGTGCCTGGAGTAGGGCAGGGCAACAGCCCCAGCATTTT. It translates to CAWSRAGQQPQHF.

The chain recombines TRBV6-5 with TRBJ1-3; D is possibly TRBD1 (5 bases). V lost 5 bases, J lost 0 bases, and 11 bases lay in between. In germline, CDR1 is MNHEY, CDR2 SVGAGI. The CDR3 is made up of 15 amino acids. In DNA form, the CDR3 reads TGTGCCAGCAGTCGGGACGGAACCTCTGGAAACACCATATATTTT. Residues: CASSRDGTSGNTIYF.

The CDR3 region is CASSQEWNEQFF. As DNA, the CDR3 is TGTGCCAGCTCACAGGAATGGAACGAGCAGTTCTTC. This chain uses TRBV18 with TRBJ2-1, with D uncertain. Germline V CDR1 and CDR2: KGHSH, LQKENI. The CDR3 sequence is 12 residues long. V lost 4 bases and J 10 bases, leaving 11 bases between the germline ends. The variable domain in full, with the rest retrieved from reference TRBV18 and TRBJ2-1, is NAGVMQNPRHLVRRRGQEARLRCSPMKGHSHVYWYRQLPEEGLKFMVYLQKENIIDESGMPKERFSAEFPKEGPSILRIQQVVRGDSAAYFCASSQEWNEQFFGPGTRLTVL.

CDR3 bases: TGTGCCAGCAGTCTCAATCCGGGACACCTCTCAACCCAGTACTTC. This codes for CASSLNPGHLSTQYF. The rearrangement links TRBV7-3 to TRBJ2-5; maybe TRBD1 (6 bases). Germline V gene sequence: CDR1 SGHTA, CDR2 FQGTGA. V dropped 6 bases and J dropped 8 bases, with 22 bases sitting between them. The CDR3 is made up of 15 amino acids.

The CDR3 loop is CASSQDLRAYGYTF. The CDR3 nucleotides are TGTGCCAGCAGCCAAGATCTGAGAGCCTATGGCTACACCTTC. The chain uses TRBV4-2 and TRBJ1-2; D gene uncertain. Germline V gives CDR1 LGHNA, CDR2 YNFKEQ. Trimming pared 0 bases from V and 4 bases from J, leaving 9 bases between. The CDR3 loop spans 14 amino acids.

The CDR3 coding sequence is TGCAGCGTTGAGGCTGGACAGGGAGAGACCCAGTACTTC. It translates to CSVEAGQGETQYF. This sequence joins TRBV29-1 and TRBJ2-5, with 8 bases fitting TRBD1. Germline CDR1 and CDR2: SQVTM and ANQGSEA. This CDR3 has 13 amino acids. With 3 bases clipped from V and 4 bases from J, the junction kept 4 bases outside the gene matches.

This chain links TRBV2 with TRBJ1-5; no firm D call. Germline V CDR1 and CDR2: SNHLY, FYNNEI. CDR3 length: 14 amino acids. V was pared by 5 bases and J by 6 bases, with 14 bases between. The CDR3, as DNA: TGTGCCAGCAGTTACGGCGTCATCGGTCAGCCCCAGCATTTT. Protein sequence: CASSYGVIGQPQHF.

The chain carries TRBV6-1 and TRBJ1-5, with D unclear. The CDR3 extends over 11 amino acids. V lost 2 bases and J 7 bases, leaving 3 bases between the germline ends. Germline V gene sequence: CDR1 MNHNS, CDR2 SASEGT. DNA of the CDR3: TGTGCCAGCAGTGAAATGCAGCCCCAGCATTTT. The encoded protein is CASSEMQPQHF.

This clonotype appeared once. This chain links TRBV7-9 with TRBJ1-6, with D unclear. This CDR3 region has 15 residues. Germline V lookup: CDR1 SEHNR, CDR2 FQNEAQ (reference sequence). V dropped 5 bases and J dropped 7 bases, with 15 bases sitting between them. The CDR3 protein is CASSRRRAGNSPLHF. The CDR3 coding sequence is TGTGCCAGCAGCCGACGTCGGGCTGGAAATTCACCCCTCCACTTT.

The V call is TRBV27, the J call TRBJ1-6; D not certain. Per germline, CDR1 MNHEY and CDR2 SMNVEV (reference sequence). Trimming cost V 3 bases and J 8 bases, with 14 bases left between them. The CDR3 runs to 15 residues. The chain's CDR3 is CASSFGRGVDSPLHF. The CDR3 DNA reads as TGTGCCAGCAGTTTCGGGCGGGGAGTGGATTCACCCCTCCACTTT.

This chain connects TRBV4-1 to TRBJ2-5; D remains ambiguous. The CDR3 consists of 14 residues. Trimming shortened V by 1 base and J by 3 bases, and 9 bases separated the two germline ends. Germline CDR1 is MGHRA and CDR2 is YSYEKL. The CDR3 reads CASSQGDRKETQYF. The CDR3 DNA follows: TGCGCCAGCAGCCAAGGGGATAGAAAAGAGACCCAGTACTTC.

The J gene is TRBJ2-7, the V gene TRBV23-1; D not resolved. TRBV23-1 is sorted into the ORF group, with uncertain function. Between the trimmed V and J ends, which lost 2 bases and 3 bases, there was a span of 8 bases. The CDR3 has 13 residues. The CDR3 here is CASSQKGFYEQYF. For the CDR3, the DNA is TGCGCCAGCAGTCAAAAAGGGTTCTACGAGCAGTACTTC.

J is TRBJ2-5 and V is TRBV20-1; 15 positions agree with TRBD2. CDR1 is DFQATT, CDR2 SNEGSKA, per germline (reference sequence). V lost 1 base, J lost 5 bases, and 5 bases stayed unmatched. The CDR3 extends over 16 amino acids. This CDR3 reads CSARGTSGRAGETQYF. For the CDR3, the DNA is TGCAGTGCTAGAGGGACTAGCGGGAGGGCCGGGGAGACCCAGTACTTC.

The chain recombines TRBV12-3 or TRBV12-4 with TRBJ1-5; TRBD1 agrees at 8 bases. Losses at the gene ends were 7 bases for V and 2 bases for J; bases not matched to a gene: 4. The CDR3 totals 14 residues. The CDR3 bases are TGTGCCAGCACTAAGACAGGGGGCAATCAGCCCCAGCATTTT. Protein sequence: CASTKTGGNQPQHF.

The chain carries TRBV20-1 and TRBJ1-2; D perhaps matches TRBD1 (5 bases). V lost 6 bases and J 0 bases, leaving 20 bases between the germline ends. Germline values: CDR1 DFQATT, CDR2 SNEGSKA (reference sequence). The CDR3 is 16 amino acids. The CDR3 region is CSARQRQGSANYGYTF. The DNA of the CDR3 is TGCAGTGCCCGACAGAGGCAGGGCTCCGCTAACTATGGCTACACCTTC.

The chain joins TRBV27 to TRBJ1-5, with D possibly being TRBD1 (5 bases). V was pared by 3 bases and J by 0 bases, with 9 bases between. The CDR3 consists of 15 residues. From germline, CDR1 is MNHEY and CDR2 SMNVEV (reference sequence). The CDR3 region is CASSFQGSSNQPQHF. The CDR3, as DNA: TGTGCCAGCAGTTTTCAGGGCTCTAGCAATCAGCCCCAGCATTTT.

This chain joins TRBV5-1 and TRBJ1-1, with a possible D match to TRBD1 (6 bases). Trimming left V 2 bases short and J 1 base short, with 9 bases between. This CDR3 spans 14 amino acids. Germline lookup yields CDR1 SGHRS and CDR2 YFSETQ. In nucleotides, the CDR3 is TGCGCCAGCAGCTTCGGACAGACGAACACTGAAGCTTTCTTT. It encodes CASSFGQTNTEAFF.

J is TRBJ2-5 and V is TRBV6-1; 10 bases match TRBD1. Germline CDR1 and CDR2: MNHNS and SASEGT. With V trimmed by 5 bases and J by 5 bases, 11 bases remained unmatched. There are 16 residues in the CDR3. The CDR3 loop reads CASSPRGTGADETQYF. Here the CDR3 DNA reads TGTGCCAGCAGTCCGCGCGGGACAGGGGCCGATGAGACCCAGTACTTC.

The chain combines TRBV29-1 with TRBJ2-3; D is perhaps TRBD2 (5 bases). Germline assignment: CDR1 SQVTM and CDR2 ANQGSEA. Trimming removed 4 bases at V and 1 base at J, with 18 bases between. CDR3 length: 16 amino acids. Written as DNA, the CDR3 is TGCAGCGTTGGCGGGCAGGTACAGACCGGCACAGATACGCAGTATTTT. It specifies CSVGGQVQTGTDTQYF.

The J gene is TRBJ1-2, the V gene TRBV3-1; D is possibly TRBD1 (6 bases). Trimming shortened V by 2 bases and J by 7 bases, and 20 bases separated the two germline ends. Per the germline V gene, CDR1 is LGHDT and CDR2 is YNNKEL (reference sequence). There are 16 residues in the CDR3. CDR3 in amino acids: CASSQPRATGMVGYTF. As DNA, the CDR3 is TGTGCCAGCAGCCAACCCCGGGCTACAGGGATGGTTGGCTACACCTTC.

The CDR3 DNA sequence: TGTGCCAGCAGCTACCGGGACAGGGAGACCCAGTACTTC. Residues: CASSYRDRETQYF. The J gene is TRBJ2-5, the V gene TRBV9; 8 bases align to TRBD1. Per the germline V gene, CDR1 is SGDLS and CDR2 is YYNGEE. V gave up 4 bases and J gave up 5 bases; unmatched junction bases: 4. The CDR3 runs to 13 residues.

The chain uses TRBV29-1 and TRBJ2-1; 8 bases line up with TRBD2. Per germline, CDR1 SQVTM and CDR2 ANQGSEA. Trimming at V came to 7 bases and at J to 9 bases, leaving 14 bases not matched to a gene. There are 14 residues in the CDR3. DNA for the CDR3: TGCAGCGGGGGACGGGAGGGCCAGGTTAGTGAGCAGTTCTTC. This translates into CSGGREGQVSEQFF.

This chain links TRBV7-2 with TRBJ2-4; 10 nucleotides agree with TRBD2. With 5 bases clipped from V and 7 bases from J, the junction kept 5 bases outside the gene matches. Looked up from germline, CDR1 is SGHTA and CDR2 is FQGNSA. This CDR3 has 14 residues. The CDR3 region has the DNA TGTGCCAGCAGCGCCGGGACTAGCGTGAACATTCAGTACTTC. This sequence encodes CASSAGTSVNIQYF.

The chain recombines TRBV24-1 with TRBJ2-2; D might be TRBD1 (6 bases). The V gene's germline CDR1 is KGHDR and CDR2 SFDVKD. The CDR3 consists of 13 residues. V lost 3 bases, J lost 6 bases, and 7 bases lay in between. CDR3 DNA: TGTGCCACCAGTGATAGGGGGTCCGGGGAGCTGTTTTTT. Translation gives CATSDRGSGELFF.

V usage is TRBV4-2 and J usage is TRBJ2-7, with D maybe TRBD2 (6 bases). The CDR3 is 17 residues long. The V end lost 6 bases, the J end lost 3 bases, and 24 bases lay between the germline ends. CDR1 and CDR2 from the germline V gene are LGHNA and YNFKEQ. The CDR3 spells CASSPTLPGDRNYEQYF. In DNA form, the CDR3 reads TGTGCCAGCAGTCCAACTTTACCGGGAGATAGAAACTACGAGCAGTACTTC.

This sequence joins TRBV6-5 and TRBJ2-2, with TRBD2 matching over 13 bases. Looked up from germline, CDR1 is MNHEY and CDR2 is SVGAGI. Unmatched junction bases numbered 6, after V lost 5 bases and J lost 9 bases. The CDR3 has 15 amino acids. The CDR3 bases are TGTGCCAGCAGTCAAACTAGCGGGGGGGACCGGGAGCTGTTTTTT. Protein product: CASSQTSGGDRELFF.

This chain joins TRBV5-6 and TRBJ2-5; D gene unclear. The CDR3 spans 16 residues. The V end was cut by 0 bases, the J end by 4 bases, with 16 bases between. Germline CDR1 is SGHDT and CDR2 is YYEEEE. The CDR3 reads CASSLAPWPQTETQYF. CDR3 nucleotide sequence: TGTGCCAGCAGCTTGGCCCCCTGGCCGCAAACAGAGACCCAGTACTTC. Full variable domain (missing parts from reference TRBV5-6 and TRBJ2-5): DAGVTQSPTHLIKTRGQQVTLRCSPKSGHDTVSWYQQALGQGPQFIFQYYEEEERQRGNFPDRFSGHQFPNYSSELNVNALLLGDSALYLCASSLAPWPQTETQYFGPGTRLLVL.

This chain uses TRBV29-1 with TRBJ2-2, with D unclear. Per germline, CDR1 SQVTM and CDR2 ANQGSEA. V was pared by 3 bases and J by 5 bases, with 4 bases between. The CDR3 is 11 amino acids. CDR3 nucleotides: TGCAGCGTTGACGAAACCGGGGAGCTGTTTTTT. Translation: CSVDETGELFF.